The next 26 T cell receptor beta chains were all read from a single sample in a study of tumor-infiltrating lymphocytes in primary liver carcinoma. The approximately 17-32 mg bulk tissue piece was not sorted before simultaneous RNA and DNA extraction. From 500 ng of total RNA, TCR beta-specific cDNA was reverse-transcribed using a constant-region primer. Three-round nested multiplex PCR performed with slightly modified ARM-PCR produced the TCR beta libraries. The first two PCR rounds used TRBV1-TRBV30 forward primers with a C-beta reverse primer, about 10 cycles each. TCRdb reanalysed the multiplex PCR reads using MiXCR and keeps one entry per CDR3 protein. This sample has around 120,000 distinct CDR3 sequences, with 55% to 65% found just once. Sequencing was performed on liver tumor tissue from sampling region 1. As to subset: tumor region T1, superior pole. The receptors were gathered from a woman aged 55-69 years with primary liver carcinoma and hepatitis B virus infection.

Concerning this clonotype: The conserved closing phenylalanine or tryptophan is absent in this CDR3, likely reflecting a read error. The chain employs TRBV11-3 and TRBJ2-1, with D possibly TRBD2 on 5 matching bases. CDR3 length: 15 residues. V was shortened by 7 bases and J by 5 bases, with 18 bases between the two germline ends. Germline V CDR1 and CDR2: SGHNT, YENEEA. The CDR3 protein is CASTPRGIGNNEQFL. CDR3 in DNA: TGTGCCAGCACCCCTCGGGGTATCGGGAACAATGAGCAGTTCCTC.

About this clonotype: A much more abundant neighbour one base away suggests this may be a read error. The chain recombines TRBV6-5 with TRBJ1-6, with D uncertain. Germline CDR1 MNHEY, CDR2 SVGAGI. The CDR3 is 14 amino acids. The CDR3 here is CASSSQRYNSPLNF. CDR3 in DNA: TGTGCCAGCAGTTCCCAGCGCTATAATTCACCCCTCAACTTT.

Comment on this clonotype: A much larger clone is a single base away; this may be a read error. The V call is TRBV6-6, the J call TRBJ1-2; D is undetermined. This CDR3 has 14 amino acids. Per the germline V gene, CDR1 is MNHNY and CDR2 is SVGAGI (reference sequence). Written as DNA, the CDR3 is TGTGTCAGCATCCCCGAGGGTTCGGGCTATGGCTACACCTTC. Its translation is CVSIPEGSGYGYTF.

Details on this clonotype: This likely comes from a read error, as the CDR3 has no conserved phenylalanine or tryptophan at its end. The chain combines TRBV11-2 with TRBJ1-1; no clear D. The CDR3 contains 13 residues. Germline-derived CDR1 and CDR2 are SGHAT and FQNNGV. Trimming removed 1 base from V and 4 bases from J, with 7 bases in between. The CDR3 DNA sequence: TGTGCCAGCAGCTTAGGGACGAGCACTGAAGCTTTCCTT. Its protein is CASSLGTSTEAFL.

The V gene is TRBV11-3, the J gene TRBJ2-5; no clear D. Germline CDR1 SGHNT, CDR2 YENEEA. The CDR3 runs 14 residues. V gave up 11 bases and J gave up 4 bases, with 20 bases separating them. Written as DNA, the CDR3 is TGTGCCTGGAGCTTAGTGATGGTTGGAGAGACCCAGTACTTC. This translates into CAWSLVMVGETQYF.

On this clonotype: A clone one base away is much larger, so this may be a read error. The chain links TRBV6-5 to TRBJ1-2, with a possible D match to TRBD1 (5 bases). Germline CDR1 and CDR2: MNHEY and SVGAGI. CDR3 size: 16 residues. The CDR3, as DNA: TGTGCCAACAGTTACTCGGACACTTCTAGAGGCTATGGCTACACCTTC. Protein: CANSYSDTSRGYGYTF.

The CDR3 region is CASGPLILTERWGNNSPLHF. The CDR3 nucleotides are TGTGCTAGTGGCCCACTAATCCTGACAGAGCGATGGGGCAATAATTCACCCCTCCACTTT. The rearrangement uses TRBV12-5 and TRBJ1-6, with D perhaps TRBD1 (5 bases). V was trimmed by 6 bases and J by 5 bases, leaving 29 bases between them. The CDR3 is 20 amino acids. Germline V gives CDR1 LGHNT, CDR2 FRNRAP.

This clonotype came up a few times. This chain connects TRBV28 to TRBJ2-7, with D possibly matching TRBD1 (6 bases). The CDR3 covers 15 residues. Looked up from germline, CDR1 is MDHEN and CDR2 is SYDVKM. Trimming took 7 bases from V and 2 from J, leaving 18 bases between them. The CDR3 DNA reads as TGTGCCAGCATTGGGTTGGGACAAGGAACCTACGAGCAGTACTTC. Protein product: CASIGLGQGTYEQYF.

Many counts were recorded for this clonotype. The chain couples TRBV7-8 to TRBJ2-3, with TRBD2 identical over 7 bases. Germline V gene data show CDR1 as SGHVS and CDR2 as FQNEAQ. The CDR3 has 15 amino acids. Unmatched junction bases numbered 11, after V lost 7 bases and J lost 4 bases. The CDR3 coding sequence is TGTGCCAGCACCCCGCGGGGGTATTTTGCAGATACGCAGTATTTT. Amino acids: CASTPRGYFADTQYF.

Turning to this clonotype: A junction boundary mismatches the germline segment, possibly from a read error. This rearrangement joins TRBV12-3 or TRBV12-4 to TRBJ1-1; D is uncertain. The CDR3 consists of 12 residues. Here the CDR3 reads CASNLRENEAFF. CDR3 nucleotide sequence: TGTGCCAGCAATCTTCGGGAGAATGAAGCCTTCTTT.

A word on this clonotype: Here the CDR3 omits its conserved ending phenylalanine or tryptophan, so a read error is the likely source. V usage is TRBV11-3 and J usage is TRBJ2-1; no firm D call. The CDR3 is 13 residues long. Germline CDR1 is SGHNT and CDR2 is YENEEA. The CDR3 spells CGSSAWGYNEQFL. CDR3 DNA sequence: TGTGGCAGCAGTGCCTGGGGCTACAATGAGCAGTTCCTC.

To note about this clonotype: The CDR3 does not end in the conserved phenylalanine or tryptophan, so this is likely a read error. This chain links TRBV4-1 with TRBJ1-2; D unresolved. Per the germline V gene, CDR1 is MGHRA and CDR2 is YSYEKL. Trimming pared 1 base from V and 8 bases from J, leaving 11 bases between. This CDR3 spans 13 amino acids. The CDR3 reads CASSQGPSDGYTL. CDR3 in DNA: TGCGCCAGCAGCCAAGGCCCGAGTGACGGCTACACCTTA.

This clonotype was seen many times. The V gene is TRBV7-9, the J gene TRBJ2-7; TRBD2 might be the D (6 bases). The germline CDR1 and CDR2 sequences are SEHNR and FQNEAQ (reference sequence). Trimming took 5 bases from V and 6 from J, leaving 14 bases between them. The CDR3 covers 13 residues. The CDR3 sequence: CASSRGTWGEQYF. DNA of the CDR3: TGTGCCAGCAGCCGCGGGACCTGGGGCGAGCAGTACTTC.

This clonotype was detected ten times or more. The gene calls are TRBV4-1 and TRBJ2-7; D tentatively fits TRBD1 or TRBD2 (5 bases each). There are 13 residues in the CDR3. Germline V gives CDR1 MGHRA, CDR2 YSYEKL. Between the trimmed V and J ends, which lost 3 bases and 6 bases, there was a span of 12 bases. CDR3 DNA sequence: TGCGCCAGCAGCCAGCTCAGGGAGCTCGAGCAGTACTTC. It is translated as CASSQLRELEQYF.

Regarding this clonotype: At one end, the junction sequence differs from germline, possibly due to a read error. This chain uses TRBV11-1 with TRBJ1-1; tentatively, D is TRBD1 (5 bases). This CDR3 is built from 13 residues. In germline, CDR1 is SGHAT, CDR2 FQDESV (reference sequence). CDR3 protein: CASKRWGNTEAYF. In DNA form, the CDR3 reads TGTGCCAGCAAGAGGTGGGGGAACACTGAAGCTTACTTT.

A remark on this clonotype: A read error may explain this, as a much larger clone is one base away. V is TRBV5-4 and J is TRBJ2-1, with 7 bases lining up with TRBD2. The trim removed 6 bases at V and 6 bases at J, leaving 18 bases unmatched. This CDR3 is built from 17 residues. CDR1 SGHNT and CDR2 YYREEE come from the germline V gene (reference sequence). CDR3 loop: CASTHGRWTRVLNEQFF. The CDR3 coding sequence is TGTGCCAGCACTCACGGACGGTGGACTAGAGTTCTCAATGAGCAGTTCTTC. Variable domain in full (rest from reference TRBV5-4 and TRBJ2-1): ETGVTQSPTHLIKTRGQQVTLRCSSQSGHNTVSWYQQALGQGPQFIFQYYREEENGRGNFPPRFSGLQFPNYSSELNVNALELDDSALYLCASTHGRWTRVLNEQFFGPGTRLTVL.

On this clonotype itself: The missing conserved phenylalanine or tryptophan at the end of this CDR3 makes a read error likely. Because the CDR3's place on the DNA is in doubt, the DNA is left out and the CDR3 is given as listed by TCRdb. The chain combines TRBV4-1 with TRBJ1-1. Germline values: CDR1 MGHRA, CDR2 YSYEKL. Both ends counted, the CDR3 spans 12 residues. The CDR3 sequence is CASSAGNTEAFL.

The rearrangement joins TRBV5-1 to TRBJ1-1; D is perhaps TRBD1 (5 bases). The V end was cut by 4 bases, the J end by 0 bases, with 10 bases between. The CDR3 totals 14 residues. Germline CDR1 and CDR2: SGHRS and YFSETQ. CDR3 loop: CASSVGPLNTEAFF. The CDR3 bases are TGCGCCAGCAGCGTGGGACCCTTGAACACTGAAGCTTTCTTT.

About this clonotype: A much bigger clone sits one base away, suggesting this may be a read error. The J gene is TRBJ2-7, the V gene TRBV10-3, with 10 bases fitting TRBD1. Losses at the gene ends were 6 bases for V and 8 bases for J; bases not matched to a gene: 13. The CDR3 has 15 residues. Germline-derived CDR1 and CDR2 are ENHRY and SYGVKD. This CDR3 is CAISLAQGQGSKQYF. CDR3 bases: TGTGCCATCAGCCTAGCGCAGGGACAGGGGTCGAAGCAGTACTTC.

Concerning this clonotype: A read error may account for a junction end that differs from germline. This sequence joins TRBV11-2 and TRBJ2-7, with 10 bases identical to TRBD1. Per the germline V gene, CDR1 is SGHAT and CDR2 is FQNNGV. CDR3 length: 16 residues. CDR3 region: CASSSTLGQGFYEQHF. The CDR3 nucleotides read TGTGCCAGCAGCTCGACTCTGGGACAGGGGTTTTACGAGCAGCACTTC.

This clonotype has only a few counts. This chain joins TRBV18 and TRBJ2-7; 12 nucleotides line up with TRBD2. Germline CDR1 is KGHSH and CDR2 is LQKENI. The junction had 13 bases not matched to a gene; V was cut back by 5 bases and J by 2 bases. CDR3 length: 18 amino acids. This CDR3 reads CASSTGQASSGRAYEQYF. The CDR3, as DNA: TGTGCCAGCTCAACGGGACAGGCATCTAGCGGGAGGGCCTACGAGCAGTACTTC. The variable domain in full, with the rest retrieved from reference TRBV18 and TRBJ2-7, is NAGVMQNPRHLVRRRGQEARLRCSPMKGHSHVYWYRQLPEEGLKFMVYLQKENIIDESGMPKERFSAEFPKEGPSILRIQQVVRGDSAAYFCASSTGQASSGRAYEQYFGPGTRLTVT.

This clonotype occurred once. This sequence may be a read error, since a much larger clone differs from it by one base. The J gene is TRBJ1-1, the V gene TRBV14; 9 positions match TRBD1. Germline V lookup: CDR1 SGHDN, CDR2 FVKESK. The CDR3 consists of 13 residues. CDR3 residues: CVSSLNPGTGSIF. The CDR3 DNA reads TGTGTCAGCAGCCTGAACCCCGGGACAGGGTCGATCTTT.

This clonotype was found a few times. The chain is built from TRBV21-1 and TRBJ2-7; the D call of TRBD1 is as the table states it, not checked on the DNA. TRBV21-1 is a pseudogene. There are 14 residues in the CDR3. The CDR3 DNA reads TGTGCCAGCAGCCCCCGGGACAGGGAAGACGAGCAGTACTTC. It is translated as CASSPRDREDEQYF.

On this clonotype: A much larger clone sits a single nucleotide away, making a read error possible. This chain joins TRBV5-6 and TRBJ1-1; 9 positions match TRBD1. Germline trimming cut 2 bases from V and 10 bases from J; bases unmatched to any gene: 12. CDR1 and CDR2 from the germline V gene are SGHDT and YYEEEE. This CDR3 is 15 amino acids long. The CDR3 is CASSFVRDRAFGAFF. As DNA, the CDR3 is TGTGCCAGCAGCTTTGTTCGGGACAGGGCGTTCGGAGCTTTCTTT.

The chain recombines TRBV5-4 with TRBJ2-5, with 14 bases that match TRBD2. The CDR3 spans 16 residues. From germline, CDR1 is SGHNT and CDR2 YYREEE (reference sequence). V trimming: 4 bases; J trimming: 5 bases; junction bases outside the gene matches: 7. The CDR3, as DNA: TGTGCCAGCAGCGCGACTAGCGGGAGGGCCTGGGAGACCCAGTACTTC. This encodes CASSATSGRAWETQYF.

On this clonotype itself: A much larger clone lies one base from this, so it may be a read error. The chain is built from TRBV24-1 and TRBJ2-2, with a weak D call TRBD1 (5 bases). In germline, CDR1 is KGHDR, CDR2 SFDVKD. This CDR3 is 16 amino acids long. Here the CDR3 DNA reads TGTGCCACCAGTGATTCCCCAGGACAAAAGACCGTGGAGCTGTTTTTT. It is translated as CATSDSPGQKTVELFF.